The present T cell receptor beta chain was sequenced within a study of shared clonotypes between healthy human individuals. Study in general: Contributing individuals were a couple of females and three males aged 18 to 49. Study-wide points: Naive CD4 clonotypes overlapped across several donors at about 5%.

Looked up from germline, CDR1 is KGHSH and CDR2 is LQKENI. This CDR3 region has 14 residues. J gave up 3 bases and V 3 bases, and 4 bases lay outside the gene matches. Sequencing was performed with immunoSEQ multiplex PCR; in TCRdb, only in-frame clones are kept and a portion is missing. The sample has 2,500,000 or so clones, about 90% seen once. Comments on this clone: Its cognate antigen is unknown.

The clonotype originates from a man between 18 and 29 years old in good health. Some clones in this sample may be carry-over from other donors' samples. The sequenced sample consisted of naive CD4+ T cells from PBMCs. The sample's subset: CD45RA+ positively selected. The V call is TRBV18, the J call TRBJ2-7; TRBD2 matches at 8 bases. The CDR3 DNA follows: TGTGCCAGCTCACCGGGACTAGGCCGCTACGAGCAGTACTTC. Its translation: CASSPGLGRYEQYF.